These 28 T cell receptor beta chains came from one sample sequenced in a study of cytomegalovirus exposure and HLA in healthy donors. The study ran its PCR with 60 Vbeta and 13 Jbeta primers. Here immunoSEQ multiplex PCR was the method, and the copy in TCRdb shows in-frame clones only, minus some. The sample records approximately 160,000 clones, 77% being singletons. Specimen: PBMCs. The receptors derive from a middle-aged woman in good health and CMV-seropositive.

The chain has TRBV30 and TRBJ1-4, with D maybe TRBD1 (5 bases). V lost 0 bases and J lost 6, with 8 bases in between. CDR3 size: 13 residues. The germline V gene has CDR1 GTSNPN and CDR2 SVGIG (reference sequence). CDR3 region: CAWSVNRHEKLFF. The CDR3 nucleotides read TGTGCCTGGAGTGTAAACAGGCATGAAAAACTGTTTTTT.

A few counts support this clone. The V gene is TRBV5-6, the J gene TRBJ1-3; D might be TRBD1 (6 bases). Germline lookup yields CDR1 SGHDT and CDR2 YYEEEE. V lost 4 bases, J lost 0 bases, and 14 bases lay in between. This CDR3 is 16 amino acids long. The CDR3 reads CASSPGHRVSGNTIYF. CDR3 DNA: TGTGCCAGCAGCCCGGGACACCGAGTCTCTGGAAACACCATATATTTT.

The rearrangement links TRBV10-1 to TRBJ1-2; 7 positions match TRBD1. Trimming cost V 0 bases and J 8 bases; bases outside gene matches: 3. Germline lookup yields CDR1 WNHNN and CDR2 SYGVQD (reference sequence). The length of the CDR3 is 13 residues. The CDR3 is CASSESTGYGYTF. Written as DNA, the CDR3 is TGCGCCAGCAGTGAGTCGACAGGGTACGGCTACACCTTC.

This clone has only a few counts. This rearrangement joins TRBV5-1 to TRBJ2-5, with 10 bases matching TRBD2. CDR1 is SGHRS, CDR2 YFSETQ, per germline. CDR3 size: 15 residues. Unmatched junction bases numbered 7, after V lost 4 bases and J lost 4 bases. Here the CDR3 DNA reads TGCGCCAGCAGCGAACCTAGCGGGAGTCGAGAGACCCAGTACTTC. This codes for CASSEPSGSRETQYF.

The J gene is TRBJ2-7, the V gene TRBV6-5, with 8 bases that match TRBD2. The CDR3 covers 14 residues. With V trimmed by 10 bases and J by 0 bases, 8 bases remained unmatched. Germline lookup yields CDR1 MNHEY and CDR2 SVGAGI. The CDR3 DNA follows: TGTGCCACCTCGGGGCGGGAGGACTCCTACGAGCAGTACTTC. As protein: CATSGREDSYEQYF.

This rearrangement joins TRBV4-1 to TRBJ1-2; no clear D gene. The germline V and J ends were trimmed by 1 base and 5 bases, with 14 bases remaining between them. The CDR3 spans 15 residues. Per the germline V gene, CDR1 is MGHRA and CDR2 is YSYEKL. CDR3 coding DNA: TGCGCCAGCAGCCAAGCGGTCCCGAACCCATATGGCTACACCTTC. Protein sequence: CASSQAVPNPYGYTF.

The rearrangement uses TRBV7-8 and TRBJ2-5, with a weak D call TRBD2 (7 bases). Trimming removed 5 bases from V and 5 bases from J, with 15 bases in between. Germline V CDR1 and CDR2: SGHVS, FQNEAQ. This CDR3 contains 14 residues. This CDR3 is CASSPPRGAETQYF. The CDR3 DNA is TGTGCCAGCAGCCCACCCCGGGGGGCGGAGACCCAGTACTTC.

The genes are TRBV12-5 and TRBJ2-2; D is possibly TRBD2 (6 bases). Per the germline V gene, CDR1 is LGHNT and CDR2 is FRNRAP. This CDR3 contains 15 residues. V was clipped by 6 bases and J by 0 bases, with 11 bases between them. In DNA, the CDR3 is TGTGCTAGTGGCCCGGGACTTTCGAACACCGGGGAGCTGTTTTTT. Translated: CASGPGLSNTGELFF.

This rearrangement joins TRBV5-4 to TRBJ1-2; 7 nucleotides match TRBD1. Germline loops: CDR1 SGHNT, CDR2 YYREEE (reference sequence). The J segment lost 5 bases and the V segment lost 1 base, leaving 14 bases of the junction unmatched. CDR3 length equals 17 residues. The CDR3 nucleotides read TGTGCCAGCAGCTTGTCGGTTAACAGGGGATCCCTATATGGCTACACCTTC. As protein: CASSLSVNRGSLYGYTF.

J is TRBJ2-1 and V is TRBV5-6, with D possibly TRBD2 on 7 matching bases. In germline, CDR1 is SGHDT, CDR2 YYEEEE. This CDR3 region has 16 residues. The ends were cut back, 4 bases at V and 8 bases at J, with 22 bases in the middle. DNA for the CDR3: TGTGCCAGCAGCCAAAAGGGTATTGGGGGGGCATATGAGCAGTTCTTC. Translation: CASSQKGIGGAYEQFF.

The rearrangement joins TRBV19 to TRBJ2-7; 8 bases map to TRBD1. CDR1 and CDR2 from the germline V gene are LNHDA and SQIVND (reference sequence). J was trimmed by 3 bases and V by 0 bases; bases with no gene match: 4. The CDR3 contains 15 residues. The CDR3 DNA is TGTGCCAGTAGTATAGAGACAGGGGTCGGCTACGAGCAGTACTTC. Residues: CASSIETGVGYEQYF. The full variable domain, completed using reference TRBV19 and TRBJ2-7, is DGGITQSPKYLFRKEGQNVTLSCEQNLNHDAMYWYRQDPGQGLRLIYYSQIVNDFQKGDIAEGYSVSREKKESFPLTVTSAQKNPTAFYLCASSIETGVGYEQYFGPGTRLTVT.

The J gene is TRBJ2-1, the V gene TRBV9, with 9 bases matching TRBD1. After removal of 4 bases from V and 5 bases from J, the junction contained 1 base not matched to a gene. Per germline, CDR1 SGDLS and CDR2 YYNGEE. The length of the CDR3 is 13 residues. CDR3 sequence (DNA): TGTGCCAGCAGCCGGGACAGGGACAATGAGCAGTTCTTC. It yields the protein CASSRDRDNEQFF.

The J gene is TRBJ2-5, the V gene TRBV5-1; 11 bases fit TRBD1. The CDR3 covers 16 residues. CDR1 is SGHRS, CDR2 YFSETQ, per germline. V gave up 1 base and J gave up 3 bases; unmatched junction bases: 5. The CDR3 spells CASSLIGTGGEETQYF. CDR3 DNA: TGCGCCAGCAGCTTGATCGGGACAGGGGGTGAAGAGACCCAGTACTTC.

The V gene is TRBV2, the J gene TRBJ1-5; D may be TRBD1 (5 bases). The V and J ends lost 4 bases and 6 bases respectively, with 16 bases between them. Germline V gene data show CDR1 as SNHLY and CDR2 as FYNNEI. This CDR3 contains 15 residues. The DNA of the CDR3 is TGTGCCAGCAGTGTGGGCAGGGCCCTTAGTCAGCCCCAGCATTTT. It translates to CASSVGRALSQPQHF. Drawing the rest from reference TRBV2 and TRBJ1-5, the complete variable domain is EPEVTQTPSHQVTQMGQEVILRCVPISNHLYFYWYRQILGQKVEFLVSFYNNEISEKSEIFDDQFSVERPDGSNFTLKIRSTKLEDSAMYFCASSVGRALSQPQHFGDGTRLSIL.

The chain uses TRBV2 and TRBJ2-1; TRBD1 matches 7 bases. The germline CDR1 and CDR2 sequences are SNHLY and FYNNEI. There are 17 residues in the CDR3. V shed 0 bases, J shed 4 bases, and the junction held 9 bases outside the gene matches. The CDR3 bases are TGTGCCAGCAGTGAAGCGACAGGGTCCGTTAGTTACAATGAGCAGTTCTTC. It specifies CASSEATGSVSYNEQFF.

This chain joins TRBV2 and TRBJ2-5; weak D call: TRBD2 (7 bases). The J call is doubtful: the DNA matches TRBJ2-7 better. The CDR3 runs to 14 residues. CDR1 is SNHLY and CDR2 is FYNNEI in the germline V gene. This CDR3 reads CATKGGEVRYEQYF. The CDR3 DNA follows: TGTGCCACCAAGGGGGGGGAGGTTCGCTACGAGCAGTACTTC.

A few counts support this clone. V and J are TRBV5-6 and TRBJ2-5; 11 positions agree with TRBD2. This CDR3 is built from 16 residues. Trimming took 3 bases from V and 2 from J; bases not matched to a gene: 6. Germline V lookup: CDR1 SGHDT, CDR2 YYEEEE. CDR3 region: CASSSRVAGGQETQYF. CDR3 nucleotide sequence: TGTGCCAGCAGCTCTCGGGTAGCGGGGGGGCAAGAGACCCAGTACTTC. Complete variable domain (other parts from reference TRBV5-6 and TRBJ2-5): DAGVTQSPTHLIKTRGQQVTLRCSPKSGHDTVSWYQQALGQGPQFIFQYYEEEERQRGNFPDRFSGHQFPNYSSELNVNALLLGDSALYLCASSSRVAGGQETQYFGPGTRLLVL.

The chain is built from TRBV28 and TRBJ1-4; 8 bases match TRBD1. This CDR3 region has 15 residues. Trimming at V came to 4 bases and at J to 6 bases, leaving 7 bases not matched to a gene. CDR1 and CDR2 from the germline V gene are MDHEN and SYDVKM. The DNA for the CDR3 is TGTGCCAGCAGTTCTCGGACAGGGTGGGATGAAAAACTGTTTTTT. It specifies CASSSRTGWDEKLFF.

This clone was detected only a few times. Different DNA sequences within this sample yield the same CDR3. V usage is TRBV6-5 and J usage is TRBJ1-2; TRBD1 matches 10 bases. V lost 0 bases, J lost 4 bases, and 5 bases stayed unmatched. Germline CDR1 is MNHEY and CDR2 is SVGAGI. This CDR3 is 16 amino acids long. The CDR3 protein is CASSYSRTGGGYGYTF. The CDR3 DNA is TGTGCCAGCAGTTACTCACGGACAGGGGGGGGCTATGGCTACACCTTC.

The chain carries TRBV2 and TRBJ2-1; 11 bases fit TRBD2. The CDR3 length is 15 residues. V gave up 5 bases and J gave up 3 bases; unmatched junction bases: 3. Germline V gene lookup returns CDR1 SNHLY and CDR2 FYNNEI. CDR3 sequence reads: CASSTGTSGYNEQFF. The CDR3 DNA reads as TGTGCCAGCAGTACGGGGACTAGCGGCTACAATGAGCAGTTCTTC.

Only one count was recorded for this clone. The chain is built from TRBV6-5 and TRBJ1-4, with D maybe TRBD1 (5 bases). Germline V CDR1 and CDR2: MNHEY, SVGAGI. The CDR3 spans 14 residues. V was trimmed by 5 bases and J by 7 bases, leaving 14 bases between them. The CDR3 is CASSEVGGGEKLFF. The CDR3 nucleotides are TGTGCCAGCAGTGAAGTGGGGGGTGGTGAAAAACTGTTTTTT.

V is TRBV7-2 and J is TRBJ2-5; 7 bases are a match to TRBD2. The germline V gene has CDR1 SGHTA and CDR2 FQGNSA. V shed 4 bases, J shed 4 bases, and the junction held 21 bases outside the gene matches. The CDR3 covers 19 residues. CDR3 in amino acids: CASSSRAKRVGGPGETQYF. Written as DNA, the CDR3 is TGTGCCAGCAGCTCCCGGGCTAAGCGGGTGGGAGGGCCGGGAGAGACCCAGTACTTC.

This clone was observed once. The chain joins TRBV5-4 to TRBJ1-1; 9 bases line up with TRBD1. The CDR3 runs to 13 residues. Germline V gives CDR1 SGHNT, CDR2 YYREEE (reference sequence). The V and J ends lost 4 bases and 8 bases, in that order; junction bases with no gene match: 6. For the CDR3, the DNA is TGTGCCAGCAGCCGGGACAGGGCTGGGGAAGCTTTCTTT. Its protein product is CASSRDRAGEAFF.

The chain links TRBV11-2 to TRBJ2-3; TRBD2 matches at 7 bases. The germline gives CDR1 SGHAT, CDR2 FQNNGV. The CDR3 spans 17 residues. V was pared by 1 base and J by 0 bases, with 7 bases of the junction left unmatched. The CDR3 DNA reads as TGTGCCAGCAGCTTAGGGGCGGGAGCTCCTAGCACAGATACGCAGTATTTT. Translated, it gives CASSLGAGAPSTDTQYF.

The CDR3 nucleotides are TGTGCCAGCAGCGCTAGCGGGAGTCTTGGAGAGACCCAGTACTTC. Translating it yields CASSASGSLGETQYF. The chain employs TRBV7-2 and TRBJ2-5, with TRBD2 matching over 10 bases. The length of the CDR3 is 15 residues. CDR1 and CDR2 from the germline V gene are SGHTA and FQGNSA. The V segment lost 5 bases and the J segment 4 bases; nucleotides outside the gene matches: 7.

This clone showed up just a few times. The chain has TRBV5-4 and TRBJ1-2; 8 bases match TRBD1. J gave up 0 bases and V 4 bases, and 8 bases lay outside the gene matches. CDR3 length: 16 residues. CDR1 is SGHNT and CDR2 is YYREEE in the germline V gene (reference sequence). Here the CDR3 DNA reads TGTGCCAGCAGCGGCGACAGGGGACGGACTAACTATGGCTACACCTTC. As protein: CASSGDRGRTNYGYTF.

The V gene is TRBV6-6, the J gene TRBJ1-5; 9 nucleotides align to TRBD1. Germline V lookup: CDR1 MNHNY, CDR2 SVGAGI (reference sequence). The CDR3 consists of 12 residues. V was pared by 11 bases and J by 4 bases, with 3 bases of the junction left unmatched. CDR3 DNA sequence: TGTGCCTCCGGACAGGGGAATCAGCCCCAGCATTTT. Its translation is CASGQGNQPQHF.

This chain joins TRBV4-3 and TRBJ1-4, with TRBD1 matching 7 bases. Germline assignment: CDR1 LGHNA and CDR2 YSLEER. This CDR3 contains 17 residues. The ends lost 0 bases at V and 8 bases at J; junction bases unmatched: 12. This CDR3 reads CASSQDPAGTVAEKLFF. The DNA of the CDR3 is TGCGCCAGCAGCCAAGACCCTGCGGGGACAGTCGCCGAAAAACTGTTTTTT.